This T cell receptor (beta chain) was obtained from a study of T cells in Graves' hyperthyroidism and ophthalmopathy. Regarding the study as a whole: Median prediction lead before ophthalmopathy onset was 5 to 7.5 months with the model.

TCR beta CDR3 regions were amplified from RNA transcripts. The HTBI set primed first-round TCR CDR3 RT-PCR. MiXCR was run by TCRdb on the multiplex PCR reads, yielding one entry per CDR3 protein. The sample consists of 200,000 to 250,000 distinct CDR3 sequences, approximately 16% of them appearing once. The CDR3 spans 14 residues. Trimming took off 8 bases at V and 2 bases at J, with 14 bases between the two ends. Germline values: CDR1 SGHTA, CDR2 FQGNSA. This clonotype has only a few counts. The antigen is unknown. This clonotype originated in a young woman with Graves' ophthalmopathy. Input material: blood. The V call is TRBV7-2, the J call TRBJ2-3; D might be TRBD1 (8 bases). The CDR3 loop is CASGRGQDTDTQYF. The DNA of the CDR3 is TGTGCCAGCGGGAGGGGACAGGACACAGATACGCAGTATTTT.